This is a list of T cell receptor beta chains from one sample in a study of T cells in Graves' hyperthyroidism and ophthalmopathy. TCRdb re-called the multiplex PCR reads through MiXCR, storing one row per CDR3 protein. The sample includes fewer than 600,000 distinct CDR3 sequences, 14% of them seen just once. Sample: blood. The receptor set was obtained from a woman between 35 and 50 years old with Graves' hyperthyroidism. Both conserved end residues are part of each CDR3. Each record gives: J gene, clone size, D gene, V gene, CDR3 protein, CDR3 DNA. D genes are given only for firm matches. Some rows mark clone size as missing; the rest say once, few, many or name a class of expanded clone.

j_call: TRBJ2-7
clone_size: NA
d_call: TRBD2
v_call: TRBV30
cdr3_aa: CAWSTTSGSSEQYF
cdr3_nt: TGTGCCTGGAGTACGACTAGCGGGTCTTCCGAGCAGTACTTC

j_call: TRBJ2-7
clone_size: many
d_call: TRBD2
v_call: TRBV7-3
cdr3_aa: CASSLIGTSGTRDVYEQYF
cdr3_nt: TGTGCCAGCAGCTTAATAGGGACTAGCGGGACTCGGGACGTATACGAGCAGTACTTC

j_call: TRBJ2-7
clone_size: few
d_call: NA
v_call: TRBV27
cdr3_aa: CASSLRQTREQYF
cdr3_nt: TGTGCCAGCAGTTTACGACAGACTCGAGAGCAGTACTTC

j_call: TRBJ1-2
clone_size: many
d_call: NA
v_call: TRBV6-1
cdr3_aa: CASITGTESRGYTF
cdr3_nt: TGTGCCAGCATTACAGGGACTGAATCGCGCGGCTACACCTTC

j_call: TRBJ2-3
clone_size: many
d_call: TRBD2
v_call: TRBV20-1
cdr3_aa: CSARVSGKTDTQYF
cdr3_nt: TGCAGTGCTAGAGTTAGCGGGAAAACAGATACGCAGTATTTT

j_call: TRBJ1-1
clone_size: few
d_call: NA
v_call: TRBV20-1
cdr3_aa: CSARETEAFF
cdr3_nt: TGCAGTGCTAGAGAAACTGAAGCTTTCTTT

j_call: TRBJ2-5
clone_size: many
d_call: TRBD2
v_call: TRBV20-1
cdr3_aa: CSARGLAGGETQYF
cdr3_nt: TGCAGTGCTAGAGGCCTAGCGGGAGGAGAGACCCAGTACTTC

j_call: TRBJ1-2
clone_size: few
d_call: TRBD1
v_call: TRBV2
cdr3_aa: CASRMGQGAGGYTF
cdr3_nt: TGTGCCAGCAGGATGGGACAGGGGGCAGGAGGCTACACCTTC

j_call: TRBJ1-2
clone_size: NA
d_call: NA
v_call: TRBV27
cdr3_aa: CASSGPGGSNYGYTF
cdr3_nt: TGTGCCAGCAGTGGTCCGGGGGGCTCTAACTATGGCTACACCTTC

j_call: TRBJ2-5
clone_size: few
d_call: NA
v_call: TRBV4-2
cdr3_aa: CASSQAGEWAQYF
cdr3_nt: TGTGCCAGCAGCCAAGCTGGGGAGTGGGCCCAGTACTTC

j_call: TRBJ2-1
clone_size: many
d_call: TRBD2
v_call: TRBV20-1
cdr3_aa: CSAHIGTSGGKYNEQFF
cdr3_nt: TGCAGTGCTCATATAGGGACTAGCGGGGGCAAGTACAATGAGCAGTTCTTC

j_call: TRBJ2-5
clone_size: NA
d_call: TRBD2
v_call: TRBV6-1
cdr3_aa: CASGLAGGPGETQYF
cdr3_nt: TGTGCCAGCGGACTAGCGGGAGGGCCCGGGGAGACCCAGTACTTC

j_call: TRBJ1-2
clone_size: few
d_call: NA
v_call: TRBV19
cdr3_aa: CASTRSYYGYTF
cdr3_nt: TGTGCCAGCACCCGCAGCTACTATGGCTACACCTTC

j_call: TRBJ2-1
clone_size: NA
d_call: NA
v_call: TRBV7-3
cdr3_aa: CASSFSPTYNEQFF
cdr3_nt: TGTGCCAGCAGCTTTAGCCCTACGTACAATGAGCAGTTCTTC

j_call: TRBJ2-1
clone_size: many
d_call: TRBD2
v_call: TRBV19
cdr3_aa: CASSIGGGYNEQFF
cdr3_nt: TGTGCCAGTAGTATCGGGGGGGGCTACAATGAGCAGTTCTTC

j_call: TRBJ2-5
clone_size: many
d_call: NA
v_call: TRBV2
cdr3_aa: CASSALRETQYF
cdr3_nt: TGTGCCAGCAGCGCTCTAAGAGAGACCCAGTACTTC

j_call: TRBJ1-1
clone_size: many
d_call: NA
v_call: TRBV12-3/TRBV12-4
cdr3_aa: CASSAPAGRNTEAFF
cdr3_nt: TGTGCCAGCAGCGCCCCCGCGGGACGGAACACTGAAGCTTTCTTT

j_call: TRBJ2-3
clone_size: many
d_call: TRBD2
v_call: TRBV29-1
cdr3_aa: CSTSGRALTDTQYF
cdr3_nt: TGCAGCACTAGCGGGAGGGCCCTCACAGATACGCAGTATTTT

j_call: TRBJ2-1
clone_size: NA
d_call: NA
v_call: TRBV9
cdr3_aa: CASSVAPQGGLNEQFF
cdr3_nt: TGTGCCAGCAGCGTAGCCCCCCAGGGGGGATTGAATGAGCAGTTCTTC

j_call: TRBJ2-7
clone_size: many
d_call: NA
v_call: TRBV12-3/TRBV12-4
cdr3_aa: CASQPDRTYEQYF
cdr3_nt: TGTGCCAGCCAACCGGACAGAACCTACGAGCAGTACTTC

j_call: TRBJ2-7
clone_size: many
d_call: NA
v_call: TRBV5-1
cdr3_aa: CASSLGGADSYEQYF
cdr3_nt: TGCGCCAGCAGCTTGGGCGGGGCCGACTCCTACGAGCAGTACTTC

j_call: TRBJ1-2
clone_size: few
d_call: NA
v_call: TRBV19
cdr3_aa: CASSLGQTYNYGYTF
cdr3_nt: TGTGCCAGTAGTCTCGGACAGACCTATAACTATGGCTACACCTTC

j_call: TRBJ1-3
clone_size: NA
d_call: NA
v_call: TRBV19
cdr3_aa: CASSIEGSRHSGNTIYF
cdr3_nt: TGTGCCAGTAGTATAGAAGGAAGCAGGCACTCTGGAAACACCATATATTTT

j_call: TRBJ2-7
clone_size: many
d_call: NA
v_call: TRBV28
cdr3_aa: CASSPAGLTYEQYF
cdr3_nt: TGTGCCAGCAGCCCCGCGGGACTTACCTACGAGCAGTACTTC

j_call: TRBJ2-7
clone_size: many
d_call: TRBD1
v_call: TRBV7-8
cdr3_aa: CASSSQGAYSHEQYF
cdr3_nt: TGTGCCAGCAGCTCCCAGGGGGCCTATAGCCACGAGCAGTACTTC

j_call: TRBJ2-7
clone_size: many
d_call: NA
v_call: TRBV6-2/TRBV6-3
cdr3_aa: CASSPMFSYEQYF
cdr3_nt: TGTGCCAGCAGCCCCATGTTCTCCTACGAGCAGTACTTC

j_call: TRBJ2-7
clone_size: few
d_call: NA
v_call: TRBV20-1
cdr3_aa: CSLTKTGGSGEQYF
cdr3_nt: TGCAGCTTAACTAAGACTGGGGGCTCAGGGGAGCAGTACTTC

j_call: TRBJ1-1
clone_size: few
d_call: NA
v_call: TRBV30
cdr3_aa: CAWDGTLRKNTEAFF
cdr3_nt: TGTGCCTGGGATGGGACCTTGAGGAAGAACACTGAAGCTTTCTTT

j_call: TRBJ2-7
clone_size: many
d_call: NA
v_call: TRBV5-1
cdr3_aa: CASSLVTSYEQYF
cdr3_nt: TGCGCCAGCAGCTTGGTCACGTCCTACGAGCAGTACTTC

j_call: TRBJ2-7
clone_size: few
d_call: TRBD1
v_call: TRBV29-1
cdr3_aa: CSVLLQGASYEQYF
cdr3_nt: TGCAGCGTTCTTTTACAGGGGGCGTCTTACGAGCAGTACTTC

j_call: TRBJ2-3
clone_size: many
d_call: NA
v_call: TRBV24-1
cdr3_aa: CATSTGRLGTDTQYF
cdr3_nt: TGTGCCACTTCGACAGGTCGTCTCGGCACAGATACGCAGTATTTT

j_call: TRBJ2-7
clone_size: once
d_call: TRBD1
v_call: TRBV12-3/TRBV12-4
cdr3_aa: CASSLDRRMYEQYF
cdr3_nt: TGTGCCAGCAGTCTGGACAGGCGGATGTACGAGCAGTACTTC

j_call: TRBJ2-3
clone_size: many
d_call: TRBD2
v_call: TRBV12-3/TRBV12-4
cdr3_aa: CASSLVAGNTDTQYF
cdr3_nt: TGTGCCAGCAGTTTGGTAGCGGGGAACACAGATACGCAGTATTTT